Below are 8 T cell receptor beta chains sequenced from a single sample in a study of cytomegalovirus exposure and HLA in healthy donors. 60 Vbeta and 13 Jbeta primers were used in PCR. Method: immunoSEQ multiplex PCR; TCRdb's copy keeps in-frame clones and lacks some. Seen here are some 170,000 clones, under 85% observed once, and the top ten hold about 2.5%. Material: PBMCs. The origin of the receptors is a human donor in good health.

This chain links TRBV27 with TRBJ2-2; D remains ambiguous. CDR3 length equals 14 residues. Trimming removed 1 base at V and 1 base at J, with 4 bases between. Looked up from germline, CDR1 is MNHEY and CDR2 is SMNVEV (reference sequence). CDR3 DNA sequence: TGTGCCAGCAGTTTATACGGGAACACCGGGGAGCTGTTTTTT. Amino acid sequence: CASSLYGNTGELFF.

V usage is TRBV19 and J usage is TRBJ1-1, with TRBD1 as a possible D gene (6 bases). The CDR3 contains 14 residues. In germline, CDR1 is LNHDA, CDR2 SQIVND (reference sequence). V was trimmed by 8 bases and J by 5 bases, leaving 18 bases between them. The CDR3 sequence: CASSMDTGRTEAFF. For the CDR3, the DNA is TGTGCCAGTTCAATGGATACAGGGCGAACTGAAGCTTTCTTT.

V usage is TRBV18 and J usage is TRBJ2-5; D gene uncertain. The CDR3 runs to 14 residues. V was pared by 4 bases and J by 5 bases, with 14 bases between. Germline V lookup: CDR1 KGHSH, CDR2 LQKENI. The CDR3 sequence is CASSLPTTSETQYF. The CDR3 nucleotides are TGTGCCAGCTCACTCCCCACTACCTCGGAGACCCAGTACTTC.

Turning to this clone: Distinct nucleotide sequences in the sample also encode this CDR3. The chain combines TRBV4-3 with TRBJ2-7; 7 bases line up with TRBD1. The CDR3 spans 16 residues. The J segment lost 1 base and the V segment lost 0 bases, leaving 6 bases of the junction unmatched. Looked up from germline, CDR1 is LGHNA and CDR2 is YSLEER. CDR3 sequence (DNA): TGCGCCAGCAGCCAAGACCGACAGGGATTATCCTACGAGCAGTACTTC. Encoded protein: CASSQDRQGLSYEQYF.

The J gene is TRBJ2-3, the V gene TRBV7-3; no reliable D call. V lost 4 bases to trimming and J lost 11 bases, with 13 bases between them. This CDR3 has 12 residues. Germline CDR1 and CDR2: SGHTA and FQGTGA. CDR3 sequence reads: CASSSPVNQQYF. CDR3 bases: TGTGCCAGCAGCTCCCCAGTTAATCAGCAGTATTTT.

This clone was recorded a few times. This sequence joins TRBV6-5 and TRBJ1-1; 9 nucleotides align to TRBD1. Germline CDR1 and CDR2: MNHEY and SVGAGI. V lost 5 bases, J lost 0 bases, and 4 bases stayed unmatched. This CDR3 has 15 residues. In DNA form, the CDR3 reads TGTGCCAGCAGTCCGGGACAGGGAATGAACACTGAAGCTTTCTTT. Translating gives CASSPGQGMNTEAFF.

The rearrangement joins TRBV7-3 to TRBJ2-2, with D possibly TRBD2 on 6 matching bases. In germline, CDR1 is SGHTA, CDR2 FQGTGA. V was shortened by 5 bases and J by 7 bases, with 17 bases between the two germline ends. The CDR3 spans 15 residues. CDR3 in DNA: TGTGCCAGCAGCCCCCAGACGGGGGAAGGCGGGGAGCTGTTTTTT. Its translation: CASSPQTGEGGELFF.

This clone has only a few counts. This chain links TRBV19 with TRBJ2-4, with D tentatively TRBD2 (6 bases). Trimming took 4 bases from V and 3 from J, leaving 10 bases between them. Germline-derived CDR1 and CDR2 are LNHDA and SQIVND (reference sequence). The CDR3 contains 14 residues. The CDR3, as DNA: TGTGCCAGTAGTAGAGGGACTGGCAAAAACATTCAGTACTTC. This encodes CASSRGTGKNIQYF.